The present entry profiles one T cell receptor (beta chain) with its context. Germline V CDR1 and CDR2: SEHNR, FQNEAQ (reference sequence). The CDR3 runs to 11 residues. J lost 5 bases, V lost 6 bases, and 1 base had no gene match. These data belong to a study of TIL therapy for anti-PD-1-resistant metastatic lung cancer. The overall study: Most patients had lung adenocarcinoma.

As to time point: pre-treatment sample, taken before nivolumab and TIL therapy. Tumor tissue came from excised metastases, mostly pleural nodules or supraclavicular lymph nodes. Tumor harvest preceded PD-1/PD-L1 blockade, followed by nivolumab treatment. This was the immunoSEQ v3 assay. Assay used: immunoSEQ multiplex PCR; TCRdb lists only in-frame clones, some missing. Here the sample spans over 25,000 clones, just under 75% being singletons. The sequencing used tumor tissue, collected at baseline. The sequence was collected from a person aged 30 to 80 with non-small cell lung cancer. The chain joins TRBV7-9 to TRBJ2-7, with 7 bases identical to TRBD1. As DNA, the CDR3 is TGTGCCAGCAGAGACAGGGACGAGCAGTACTTC. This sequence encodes CASRDRDEQYF.